This TCR beta chain was sequenced in a study of early T cells in non-severe SARS-CoV-2 infection. MiXCR was run by TCRdb on the 5' RACE reads, yielding one entry per CDR3 protein. The repertoire includes about 33,000 distinct CDR3 sequences, around 5% of them detected once, and 25% to 30% sits in the top ten. V lost 6 bases and J lost 1, with 10 bases in between. This CDR3 has 12 amino acids. The germline V gene encodes CDR1 SQVTM and CDR2 ANQGSEA. This clonotype was seen ten or more times. This rearrangement joins TRBV29-1 to TRBJ2-7; D call uncertain. The specimen sequenced was whole blood. This clonotype was sampled from an adult who was a healthcare worker with PCR-confirmed SARS-CoV-2 infection or an uninfected control (not recorded which). The CDR3 sequence is CSVHGQSYEQYF. Written as DNA, the CDR3 is TGCAGCGTCCACGGCCAGTCCTACGAGCAGTACTTC.